One sample yielded the 8 T cell receptor beta chains listed below, sequenced in a study of shared clonotypes between healthy human individuals. Sequenced by immunoSEQ multiplex PCR; TCRdb stores in-frame clones only, minus some. This sample yields about 79,000 clones, of which 60% to 65% are seen a single time; under 65% belongs to the top ten. Sequences were obtained from memory CD8+ T cells sorted from blood. Subset here: CD45RO+ cells pooled with CCR7-negative TemRA cells. The receptors were sampled from a man aged 30-40 years in good health.

This clone was counted between two and nine times. The rearrangement links TRBV11-2 to TRBJ2-7; D unclear. CDR3 size: 12 residues. The V gene's germline CDR1 is SGHAT and CDR2 FQNNGV. V was trimmed by 2 bases and J by 7 bases, leaving 9 bases between them. The CDR3 loop reads CASSLHPREQYF. CDR3 bases: TGTGCCAGCAGCTTACACCCCCGTGAGCAGTACTTC.

This clone was observed a handful of times. The chain carries TRBV13 and TRBJ2-7; D gene ambiguous. The CDR3 is 13 amino acids. The germline CDR1 and CDR2 sequences are PRHDT and FYEKMQ (reference sequence). Trimming pared 6 bases from V and 2 bases from J, leaving 11 bases between. The CDR3 sequence is CASSAAPTYEQYF. CDR3 DNA sequence: TGTGCCAGCAGTGCGGCCCCCACCTACGAGCAGTACTTC.

The rearrangement uses TRBV5-1 and TRBJ1-2; D unresolved. The germline V gene encodes CDR1 SGHRS and CDR2 YFSETQ. V was shortened by 1 base and J by 10 bases, with 17 bases between the two germline ends. This CDR3 spans 14 amino acids. The CDR3 is CASSLPAGISDYTF. DNA of the CDR3: TGCGCCAGCAGCTTGCCTGCTGGAATCTCTGACTACACCTTC.

The chain is built from TRBV2 and TRBJ2-2; D call uncertain. Germline loops: CDR1 SNHLY, CDR2 FYNNEI. The CDR3 has 14 amino acids. V was clipped by 5 bases and J by 7 bases, with 14 bases between them. The CDR3 nucleotides are TGTGCCAGCAGTCTGACTTCTTCGGGCGGGGAGCTGTTTTTT. It is translated as CASSLTSSGGELFF.

The chain combines TRBV27 with TRBJ1-1; 8 bases agree with TRBD1. CDR3 length equals 13 residues. Per the germline V gene, CDR1 is MNHEY and CDR2 is SMNVEV (reference sequence). The trim removed 3 bases at V and 4 bases at J, leaving 1 base unmatched. Written as DNA, the CDR3 is TGTGCCAGCAGTTTCGGGACAGGCACTGAAGCTTTCTTT. Residues: CASSFGTGTEAFF.

Of note for this clone: Other nucleotide sequences from this sample produce the same CDR3. The chain carries TRBV5-4 and TRBJ2-6; D might be TRBD2 (5 bases). V was trimmed by 1 base and J by 4 bases, leaving 15 bases between them. The CDR3 contains 17 residues. Germline V lookup: CDR1 SGHNT, CDR2 YYREEE (reference sequence). The DNA of the CDR3 is TGTGCCAGCAGCTTGTCGGGGATCGCCCTGGGGGCCAACGTCCTGACTTTC. Translating it yields CASSLSGIALGANVLTF.

The CDR3 reads CASSLANQGAMNTEAFF. In DNA, the CDR3 is TGCGCCAGCAGCTTGGCCAACCAGGGGGCCATGAACACTGAAGCTTTCTTT. The V gene is TRBV5-1, the J gene TRBJ1-1, with 8 bases matching TRBD1. The CDR3 is 17 residues long. J gave up 0 bases and V 0 bases, and 7 bases lay outside the gene matches. The germline CDR1 and CDR2 sequences are SGHRS and YFSETQ.

Turning to this clone: A much larger clone differs by one base, so this may be a read error. This CDR3 is also generated by other DNA sequences in the sample. The chain is built from TRBV6-4 and TRBJ2-2; D is perhaps TRBD1 or TRBD2 (5 bases each). CDR3 length: 13 residues. Trimming took 3 bases from V and 3 from J, leaving 5 bases between them. CDR1 MRHNA and CDR2 SNTAGT come from the germline V gene. This CDR3 is CASSEGDTGELFF. CDR3 DNA sequence: TGTGCCAGCAGTGAGGGGGACACCGGGGAGCTGTTTTTT.